Listed below are T cell receptor beta chains from one sample, sequenced in a study of CD8+CD57+ T cells in acquired aplastic anemia. One entry per CDR3 protein, called by TCRdb with MiXCR from the reads. The sample has some 190,000 distinct CDR3 sequences, 40% to 50% seen once. Material for sequencing was sorted CD4+, CD8+, or CD8+CD57+ T cells (not recorded which) from PBMCs. These receptors were collected from a human donor in good health. CDR3s leave out the opening cysteine and the closing phenylalanine or tryptophan. A D gene is named only where the DNA matches it firmly.

CDR3aa	v_gene	j_gene	d_gene
SASRRVAGGETQY	TRBV20-1	TRBJ2-5	TRBD2
ASSLFSGRGPNEQF	TRBV3-1	TRBJ2-1	TRBD2
SVFQGGYT	TRBV29-1	TRBJ1-2	.
ASSGQGNYGYT	TRBV5-1	TRBJ1-2	TRBD1
ATSDLSAVGAGELF	TRBV24-1	TRBJ2-2	.
AISPGGYEQF	TRBV10-3	TRBJ2-1	.
SANGVGRNQETQY	TRBV20-1	TRBJ2-5	.
ASSVIGGANVLT	TRBV9	TRBJ2-6	.
ATSEPTNTGELF	TRBV24-1	TRBJ2-2	.
ACSVTSGNSPLH	TRBV10-3	TRBJ1-6	.
AKGGRMYEQY	TRBV2	TRBJ2-7	TRBD2
ASQGGTAGTYSNQPQH	TRBV12-5	TRBJ1-5	.
ASGKGNIQY	TRBV7-3	TRBJ2-4	.
AISEAFPGQGRYGYT	TRBV10-3	TRBJ1-2	TRBD1
AISVGASNQPQH	TRBV10-3	TRBJ1-5	.
SVDFGTANEQF	TRBV29-1	TRBJ2-1	TRBD1
SAWGDRAYEQY	TRBV20-1	TRBJ2-7	TRBD1
ASSLSGADEQY	TRBV27	TRBJ2-7	.
ASSLDTSYEQY	TRBV5-6	TRBJ2-7	.
ASSPQSVGNSPLH	TRBV18	TRBJ1-6	.
ASSPVGPGEQPQH	TRBV25-1	TRBJ1-5	.
PHIPRGRCQTNYGYT	TRBV24-1	TRBJ1-2	.
ASSRGEGYSPLH	TRBV7-9	TRBJ1-6	.
ATSRDSLQGREQY	TRBV15	TRBJ2-7	.
ASPTTPGQHQETQY	TRBV6-5	TRBJ2-5	.
ARTSGRSSYNEQF	TRBV19	TRBJ2-1	TRBD2
ASSLVSLAGNTGELF	TRBV5-4	TRBJ2-2	TRBD2
ASSLTGLPQH	TRBV7-2	TRBJ1-5	.
SAIILGSYEQY	TRBV20-1	TRBJ2-7	.
AISESLAAAYNEQF	TRBV10-3	TRBJ2-1	TRBD2
ASSSGTSSYNEQF	TRBV5-1	TRBJ2-1	TRBD2
ASSLSAENSPLH	TRBV13	TRBJ1-6	.
SARKGLDGYT	TRBV20-1	TRBJ1-2	.
ASSYGTGGAETQY	TRBV6-2/TRBV6-3	TRBJ2-5	TRBD1
ASSQEVGVSGKNIQY	TRBV4-1	TRBJ2-4	.
SVRTSGSSYNEQF	TRBV20-1	TRBJ2-1	TRBD2
ASSLVPGGDTQY	TRBV7-2	TRBJ2-3	TRBD2
ASSIGGGWNTEAF	TRBV19	TRBJ1-1	.
SARETGTVLNTEAF	TRBV20-1	TRBJ1-1	TRBD1
ASSEFGRGQDYGYT	TRBV2	TRBJ1-2	TRBD1
ASSFKGLDQPQH	TRBV7-2	TRBJ1-5	.
SARYGGRSYEQY	TRBV20-1	TRBJ2-7	.
SASRLAGALGTQY	TRBV20-1	TRBJ2-5	TRBD2
AISEPTLGTGMGTYNEQS	TRBV10-3	TRBJ2-1	TRBD1
ASRQKLAGGETQY	TRBV28	TRBJ2-5	TRBD2
ASNSGSYNEQF	TRBV19	TRBJ2-1	.
AIYGGSTDTQY	TRBV10-3	TRBJ2-3	.
ASGLLPDKQF	TRBV28	TRBJ2-1	.
ASSEWVAGSNEKLF	TRBV25-1	TRBJ1-4	.
ASRGREVDEQY	TRBV19	TRBJ2-7	TRBD2
ASSPVGGWIYEQY	TRBV11-2	TRBJ2-7	.
ASSEGSTYGYT	TRBV19	TRBJ1-2	.
ASSYRGDTDTQY	TRBV5-4	TRBJ2-3	TRBD1
SVEDLISPAAGVAF	TRBV29-1	TRBJ1-1	.
ASSQTPNYGYT	TRBV7-8	TRBJ1-2	.
ASSLRGGFGSNQPQH	TRBV27	TRBJ1-5	TRBD1